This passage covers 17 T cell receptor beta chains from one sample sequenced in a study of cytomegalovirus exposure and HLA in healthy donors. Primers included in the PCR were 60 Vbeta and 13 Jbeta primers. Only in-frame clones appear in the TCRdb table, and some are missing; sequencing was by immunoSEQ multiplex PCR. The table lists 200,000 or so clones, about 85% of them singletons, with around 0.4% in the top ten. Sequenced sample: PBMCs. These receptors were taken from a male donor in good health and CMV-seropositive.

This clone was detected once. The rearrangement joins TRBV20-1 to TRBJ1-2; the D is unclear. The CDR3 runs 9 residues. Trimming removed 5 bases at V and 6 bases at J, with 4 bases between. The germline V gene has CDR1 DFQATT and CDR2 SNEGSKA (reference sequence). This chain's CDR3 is CSAPDGYTF. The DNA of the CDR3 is TGCAGTGCTCCCGATGGCTACACCTTC.

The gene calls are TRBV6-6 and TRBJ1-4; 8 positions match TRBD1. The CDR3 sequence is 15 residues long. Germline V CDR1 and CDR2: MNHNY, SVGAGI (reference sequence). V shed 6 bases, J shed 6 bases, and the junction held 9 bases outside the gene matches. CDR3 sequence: CASRDPGGADEKLFF. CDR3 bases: TGTGCCAGCAGGGACCCAGGGGGCGCGGATGAAAAACTGTTTTTT.

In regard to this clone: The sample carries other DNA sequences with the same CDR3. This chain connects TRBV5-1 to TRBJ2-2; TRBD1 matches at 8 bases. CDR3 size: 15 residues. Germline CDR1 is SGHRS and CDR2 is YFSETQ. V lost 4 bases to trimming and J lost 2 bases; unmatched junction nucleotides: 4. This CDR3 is CASSLGTGNTGELFF. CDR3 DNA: TGCGCCAGCAGCCTCGGGACAGGAAACACCGGGGAGCTGTTTTTT. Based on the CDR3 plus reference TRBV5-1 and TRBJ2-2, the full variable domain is KAGVTQTPRYLIKTRGQQVTLSCSPISGHRSVSWYQQTPGQGLQFLFEYFSETQRNKGNFPGRFSGRQFSNSRSEMNVSTLELGDSALYLCASSLGTGNTGELFFGEGSRLTVL.

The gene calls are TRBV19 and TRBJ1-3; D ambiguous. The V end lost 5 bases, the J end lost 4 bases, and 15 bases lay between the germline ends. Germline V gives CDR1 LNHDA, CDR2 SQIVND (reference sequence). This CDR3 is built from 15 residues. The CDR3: CASSPEGLGGNTIYF. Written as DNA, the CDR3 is TGTGCCAGTAGTCCTGAGGGATTAGGAGGAAACACCATATATTTT.

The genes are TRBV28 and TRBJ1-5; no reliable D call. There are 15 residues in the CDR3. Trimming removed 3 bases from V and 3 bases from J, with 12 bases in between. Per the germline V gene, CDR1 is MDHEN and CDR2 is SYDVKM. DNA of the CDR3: TGTGCCAGCAGTTTGAGGCCGCGGTCCAATCAGCCCCAGCATTTT. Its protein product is CASSLRPRSNQPQHF.

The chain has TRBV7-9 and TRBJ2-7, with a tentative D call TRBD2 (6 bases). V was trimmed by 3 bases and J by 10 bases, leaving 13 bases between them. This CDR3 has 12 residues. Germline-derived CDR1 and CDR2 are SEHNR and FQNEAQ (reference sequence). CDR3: CASSLLGEVQYF. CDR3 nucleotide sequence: TGTGCCAGCAGCTTGCTCGGGGAGGTCCAGTACTTC. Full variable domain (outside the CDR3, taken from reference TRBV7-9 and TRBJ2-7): DTGVSQNPRHKITKRGQNVTFRCDPISEHNRLYWYRQTLGQGPEFLTYFQNEAQLEKSRLLSDRFSAERPKGSFSTLEIQRTEQGDSAMYLCASSLLGEVQYFGPGTRLTVT.

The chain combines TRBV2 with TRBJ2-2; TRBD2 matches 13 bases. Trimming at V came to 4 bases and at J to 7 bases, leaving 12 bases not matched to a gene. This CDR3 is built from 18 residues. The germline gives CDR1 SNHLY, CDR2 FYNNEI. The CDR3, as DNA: TGTGCCAGCAGTGCGAGAACTAGCGGGAGGGCCTCGGGCGGGGAGCTGTTTTTT. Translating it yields CASSARTSGRASGGELFF.

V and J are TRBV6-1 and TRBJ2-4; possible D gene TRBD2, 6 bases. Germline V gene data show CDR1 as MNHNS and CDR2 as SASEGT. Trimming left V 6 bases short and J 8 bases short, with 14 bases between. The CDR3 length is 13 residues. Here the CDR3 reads CASRTSPADIQYF. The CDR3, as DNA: TGTGCCAGCAGGACTAGTCCTGCGGACATTCAGTACTTC.

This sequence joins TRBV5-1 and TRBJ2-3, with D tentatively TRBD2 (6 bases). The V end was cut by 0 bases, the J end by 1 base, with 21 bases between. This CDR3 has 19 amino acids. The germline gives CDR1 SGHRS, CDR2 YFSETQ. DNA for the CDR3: TGCGCCAGCAGCTTGGATAGGCTAGCGTATCGTATCGGCACAGATACGCAGTATTTT. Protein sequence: CASSLDRLAYRIGTDTQYF.

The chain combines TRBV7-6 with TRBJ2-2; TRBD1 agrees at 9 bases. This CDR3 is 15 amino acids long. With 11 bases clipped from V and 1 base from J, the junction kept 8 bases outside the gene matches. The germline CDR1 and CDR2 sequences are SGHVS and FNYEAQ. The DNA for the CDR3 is TGTGCCGGTAGGGACAGGGTCGGGAACACCGGGGAGCTGTTTTTT. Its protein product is CAGRDRVGNTGELFF.

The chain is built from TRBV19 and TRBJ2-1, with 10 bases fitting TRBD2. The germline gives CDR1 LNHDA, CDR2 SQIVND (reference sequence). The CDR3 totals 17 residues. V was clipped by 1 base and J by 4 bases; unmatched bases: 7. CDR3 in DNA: TGTGCCAGTAGTATAGGCGTCGGACTAGCGGTGTACAATGAGCAGTTCTTC. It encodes CASSIGVGLAVYNEQFF.

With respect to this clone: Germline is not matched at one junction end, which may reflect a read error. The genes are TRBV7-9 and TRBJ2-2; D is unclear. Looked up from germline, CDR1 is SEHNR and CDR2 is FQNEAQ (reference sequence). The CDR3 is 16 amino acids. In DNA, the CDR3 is TGTTCCAGCAACTTATTGCGTCTAAGTAACACCGGGGAGCTGTTTTTT. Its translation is CSSNLLRLSNTGELFF.

As DNA, the CDR3 is TGTGCCAGCAGCGGCCCCTTTGACGGCCAGCAACAGTTCAATGAGCAGTTCTTC. This translates into CASSGPFDGQQQFNEQFF. The V and J genes are TRBV9 and TRBJ2-1; D call uncertain. V lost 3 bases, J lost 6 bases, and 25 bases lay in between. Germline CDR1 reads SGDLS; CDR2 reads YYNGEE. This CDR3 is built from 18 residues.

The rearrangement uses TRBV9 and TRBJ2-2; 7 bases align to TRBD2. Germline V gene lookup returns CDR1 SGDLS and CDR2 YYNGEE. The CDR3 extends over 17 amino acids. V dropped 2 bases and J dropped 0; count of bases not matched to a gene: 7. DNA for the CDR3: TGTGCCAGCAGCGTTCCTGGGGAGGGCCCGAACACCGGGGAGCTGTTTTTT. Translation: CASSVPGEGPNTGELFF. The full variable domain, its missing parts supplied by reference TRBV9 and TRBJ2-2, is DSGVTQTPKHLITATGQRVTLRCSPRSGDLSVYWYQQSLDQGLQFLIQYYNGEERAKGNILERFSAQQFPDLHSELNLSSLELGDSALYFCASSVPGEGPNTGELFFGEGSRLTVL.

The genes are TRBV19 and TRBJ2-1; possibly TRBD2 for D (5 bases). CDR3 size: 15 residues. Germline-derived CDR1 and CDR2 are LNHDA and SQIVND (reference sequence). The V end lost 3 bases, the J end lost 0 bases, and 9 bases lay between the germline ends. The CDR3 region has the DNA TGTGCCAGTAGTATGAGCGGAGGCTCCTACAATGAGCAGTTCTTC. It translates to CASSMSGGSYNEQFF.

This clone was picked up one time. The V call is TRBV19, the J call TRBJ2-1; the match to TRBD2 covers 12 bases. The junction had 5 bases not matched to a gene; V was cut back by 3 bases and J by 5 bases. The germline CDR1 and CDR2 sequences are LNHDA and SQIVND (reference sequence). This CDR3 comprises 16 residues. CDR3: CASSMTSGRWDNEQFF. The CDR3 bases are TGTGCCAGTAGTATGACTAGCGGGAGATGGGACAATGAGCAGTTCTTC.

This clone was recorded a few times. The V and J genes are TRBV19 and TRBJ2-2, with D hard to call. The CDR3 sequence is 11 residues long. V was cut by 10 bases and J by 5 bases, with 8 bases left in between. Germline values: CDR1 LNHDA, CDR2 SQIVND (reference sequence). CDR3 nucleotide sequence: TGTGCCACCCGGGTGACCGGGGAGCTGTTTTTT. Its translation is CATRVTGELFF.